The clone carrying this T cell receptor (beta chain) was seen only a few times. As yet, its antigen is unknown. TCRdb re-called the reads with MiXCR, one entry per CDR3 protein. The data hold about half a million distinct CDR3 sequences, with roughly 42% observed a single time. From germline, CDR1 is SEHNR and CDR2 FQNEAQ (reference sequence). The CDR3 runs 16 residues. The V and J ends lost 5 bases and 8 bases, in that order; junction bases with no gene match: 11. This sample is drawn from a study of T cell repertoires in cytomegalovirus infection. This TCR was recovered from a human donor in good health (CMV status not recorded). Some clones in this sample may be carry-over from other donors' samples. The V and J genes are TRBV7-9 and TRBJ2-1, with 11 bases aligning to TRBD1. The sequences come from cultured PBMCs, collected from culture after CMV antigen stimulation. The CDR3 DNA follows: TGTGCCAGCAGCCCCAGGTACGGACAGGGGGCCGATGAGCAGTTCTTC. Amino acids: CASSPRYGQGADEQFF.